The clone carrying this TCR beta chain was observed a handful of times. The PCR used 60 Vbeta and 13 Jbeta primers. Repertoires were generated with immunoSEQ multiplex PCR, while TCRdb's copy carries only in-frame clones and drops some. In the table there are fewer than 250,000 clones, about 82% of which are singletons. The sample is drawn from a study of cytomegalovirus exposure and HLA in healthy donors. What was sequenced was PBMCs. The origin of this receptor is a young man in good health and CMV-seronegative.

As DNA, the CDR3 is TGTGCCAGCAGGCTAGACAGGGGGAACACCGGGGAGCTGTTTTTT. It yields the protein CASRLDRGNTGELFF. V usage is TRBV28 and J usage is TRBJ2-2; 8 bases are shared with TRBD1. The CDR3 contains 15 residues. After removal of 6 bases from V and 1 base from J, the junction contained 4 bases not matched to a gene. The germline CDR1 and CDR2 sequences are MDHEN and SYDVKM.